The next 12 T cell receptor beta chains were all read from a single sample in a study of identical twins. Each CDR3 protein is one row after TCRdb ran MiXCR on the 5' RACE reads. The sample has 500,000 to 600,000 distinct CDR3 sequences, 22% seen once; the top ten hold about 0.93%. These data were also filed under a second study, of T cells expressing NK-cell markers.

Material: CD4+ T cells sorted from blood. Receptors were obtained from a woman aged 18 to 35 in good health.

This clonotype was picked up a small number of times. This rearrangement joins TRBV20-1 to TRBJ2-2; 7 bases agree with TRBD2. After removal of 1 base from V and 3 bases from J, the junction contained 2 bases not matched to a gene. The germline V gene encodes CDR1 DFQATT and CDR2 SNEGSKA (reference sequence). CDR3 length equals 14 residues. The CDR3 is CSARALAHTGELFF. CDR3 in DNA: TGCAGTGCTAGAGCACTAGCGCACACCGGGGAGCTGTTTTTT.

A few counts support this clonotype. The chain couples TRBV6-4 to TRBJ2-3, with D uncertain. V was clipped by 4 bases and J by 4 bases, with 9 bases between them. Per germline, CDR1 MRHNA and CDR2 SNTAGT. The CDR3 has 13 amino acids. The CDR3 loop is CASSAEVADTQYF. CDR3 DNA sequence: TGTGCCAGCAGTGCAGAGGTGGCAGATACGCAGTATTTT.

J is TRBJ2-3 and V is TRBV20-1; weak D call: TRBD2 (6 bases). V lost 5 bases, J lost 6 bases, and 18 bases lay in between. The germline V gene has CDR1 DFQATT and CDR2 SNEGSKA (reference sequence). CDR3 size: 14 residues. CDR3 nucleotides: TGCAGTGCTTGGCGGGGCGTGGGGGACGATACGCAGTATTTT. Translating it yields CSAWRGVGDDTQYF.

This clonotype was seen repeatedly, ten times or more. The DNA for the CDR3 is TGTGCCAGCAATGCCCCATATGGCTACACCTTC. Encoded protein: CASNAPYGYTF. The gene calls are TRBV12-3 or TRBV12-4 and TRBJ1-2; D gene unclear. Trimming took 7 bases from V and 5 from J, leaving 8 bases between them. CDR3 size: 11 residues.

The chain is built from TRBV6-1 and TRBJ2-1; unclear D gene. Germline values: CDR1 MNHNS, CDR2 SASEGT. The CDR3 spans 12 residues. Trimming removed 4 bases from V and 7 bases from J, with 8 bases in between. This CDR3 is CASSVSRNEQFF. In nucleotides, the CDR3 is TGTGCCAGCAGTGTCAGTCGTAATGAGCAGTTCTTC.

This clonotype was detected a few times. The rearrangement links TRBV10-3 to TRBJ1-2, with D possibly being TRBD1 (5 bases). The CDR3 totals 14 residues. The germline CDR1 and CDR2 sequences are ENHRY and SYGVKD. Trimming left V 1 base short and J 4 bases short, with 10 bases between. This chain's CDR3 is CAISELGPIYGYTF. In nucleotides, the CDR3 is TGTGCCATCAGTGAGTTGGGACCGATCTATGGCTACACCTTC.

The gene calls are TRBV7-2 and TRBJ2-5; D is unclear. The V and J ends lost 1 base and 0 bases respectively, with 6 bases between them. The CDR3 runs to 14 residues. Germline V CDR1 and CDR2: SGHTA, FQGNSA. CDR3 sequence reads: CASSLGYNQETQYF. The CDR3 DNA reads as TGTGCCAGCAGCTTAGGCTATAACCAAGAGACCCAGTACTTC.

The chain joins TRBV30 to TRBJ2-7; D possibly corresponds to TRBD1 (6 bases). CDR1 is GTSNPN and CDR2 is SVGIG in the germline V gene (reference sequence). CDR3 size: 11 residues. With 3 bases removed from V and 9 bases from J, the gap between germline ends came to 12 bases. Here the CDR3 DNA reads TGTGCCTGGAGCAGGGGATTGGGGCAGTACTTC. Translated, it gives CAWSRGLGQYF.

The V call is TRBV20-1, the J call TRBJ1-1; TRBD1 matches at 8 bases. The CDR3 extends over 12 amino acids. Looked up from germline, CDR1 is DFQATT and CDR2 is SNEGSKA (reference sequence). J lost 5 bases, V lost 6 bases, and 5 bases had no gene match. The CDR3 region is CSAAGGWTEAFF. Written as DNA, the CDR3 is TGCAGTGCCGCAGGGGGCTGGACTGAAGCTTTCTTT.

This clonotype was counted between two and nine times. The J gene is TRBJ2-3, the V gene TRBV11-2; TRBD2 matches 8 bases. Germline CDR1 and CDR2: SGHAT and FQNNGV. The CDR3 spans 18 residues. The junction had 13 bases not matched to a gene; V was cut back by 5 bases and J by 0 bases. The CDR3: CASSPHRASGSSTDTQYF. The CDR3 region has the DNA TGTGCCAGCAGCCCCCATAGGGCTAGCGGGTCTAGCACAGATACGCAGTATTTT.

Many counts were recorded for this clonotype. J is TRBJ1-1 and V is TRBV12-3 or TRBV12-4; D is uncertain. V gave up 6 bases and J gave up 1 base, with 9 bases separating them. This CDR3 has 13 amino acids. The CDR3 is CASRGKTNTEAFF. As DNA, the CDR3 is TGTGCCAGCAGGGGAAAAACGAACACTGAAGCTTTCTTT.

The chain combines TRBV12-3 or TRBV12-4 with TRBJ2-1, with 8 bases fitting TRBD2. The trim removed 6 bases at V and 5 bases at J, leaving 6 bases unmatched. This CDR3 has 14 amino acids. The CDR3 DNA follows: TGTGCCAGCAGGCGACTAGCGTTTAACAATGAGCAGTTCTTC. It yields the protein CASRRLAFNNEQFF.